A single sample gave rise to the 3 T cell receptor beta chains below, sequenced in a study of beta chain features in type 1 diabetes. Expressed TCRB transcripts were sequenced because the entire RNA isolate underwent reverse transcription. Assay: immunoSEQ multiplex PCR; the TCRdb copy retains only in-frame clones and omits some. Among about 230,000 clones, 9.6% were seen once, and the ten largest hold approximately 0.035%. Sequencing used naive CD4+ T cells from blood. These receptors all stem from a woman younger than 30 in good health.

J is TRBJ1-2 and V is TRBV30; the D gene is possibly TRBD1 (5 bases). The V gene's germline CDR1 is GTSNPN and CDR2 SVGIG (reference sequence). Deletions cut 0 bases from V and 6 bases from J, with 14 bases between. This CDR3 is 14 amino acids long. The CDR3 DNA follows: TGTGCCTGGAGTGTACGTCGGGGGTTAGATGGCTACACCTTC. Translating gives CAWSVRRGLDGYTF.

This clone was detected a few times. The chain is built from TRBV2 and TRBJ2-3; TRBD2 agrees at 7 bases. The CDR3 loop spans 18 amino acids. Germline values: CDR1 SNHLY, CDR2 FYNNEI. Trimming cost V 0 bases and J 2 bases; bases outside gene matches: 11. The CDR3 DNA reads TGTGCCAGCAGTGAAGCTATGTTCAGCGGGAACTACACAGATACGCAGTATTTT. Its protein is CASSEAMFSGNYTDTQYF. The whole variable domain, remainder taken from reference TRBV2 and TRBJ2-3, is EPEVTQTPSHQVTQMGQEVILRCVPISNHLYFYWYRQILGQKVEFLVSFYNNEISEKSEIFDDQFSVERPDGSNFTLKIRSTKLEDSAMYFCASSEAMFSGNYTDTQYFGPGTRLTVL.

This clone was counted at least ten times. The chain combines TRBV7-2 with TRBJ2-3; 7 positions match TRBD1. This CDR3 has 14 amino acids. Trimming took 4 bases from V and 3 from J; bases not matched to a gene: 4. Germline CDR1 SGHTA, CDR2 FQGNSA. The CDR3 DNA is TGTGCCAGCAGCTCTCGACAGGGAACAGATACGCAGTATTTT. Translated: CASSSRQGTDTQYF.